Detailed here is one TCR beta chain. Its specificity is not known. The CDR3 loop spans 13 amino acids. V shed 7 bases and J shed 8 bases, with 12 bases lying between them. CDR1 and CDR2 from the germline V gene are MGHDK and SYGVNS. This entry comes from a study of memory CD4+ T cells and cytomegalovirus serostatus. Study summary: Healthy Belgian adult donors included under ten CMV-positive and about two dozen CMV-negative people. The study's findings and limits: Each of 65 to 75 CMV-associated TCRbeta sequences occurred in one to five individuals. Suggested: most of the CMV-linked TCR signature lies in CD4+ memory cells.

Original processing methods: Out-of-frame sequences were removed, leaving 2,204,828 distinct TCRbeta sequences. Some clones are missing from TCRdb's copy, which holds only in-frame ones; the method was immunoSEQ multiplex PCR. The D gene and trimming were derived from the DNA, and the V and J assignments and clone size from that table. The table has about 75,000 clones, 75% to 85% seen once; the top ten hold 2.5% to 3%. The sort gate was single viable CD3+CD4+CD8-CD45RO+ cells for memory CD4+ T cells. This sequence joins TRBV25-1 and TRBJ1-6; D not certain. This receptor was identified in an adult in good health and CMV-seropositive. The sequencing input was memory CD4+ T cells from blood. The CDR3 coding sequence is TGTGCCAGCAATCAGCGGGAGGATTCACCCCTCCACTTT. As protein: CASNQREDSPLHF.